Below are 13 T cell receptor beta chains sequenced from a single sample in a study of blood T cell repertoires in COVID-19. Measured with immunoSEQ multiplex PCR; TCRdb has only the in-frame clones, and not every one. The top ten hold roughly a sixth of the sample, which has under 130,000 clones, 89% seen once. The sequenced sample consisted of peripheral blood. The receptor set was obtained from a woman aged 80 or older in a cohort sampled during active COVID-19.

The chain combines TRBV19 with TRBJ1-4; D uncertain. The V end was cut by 5 bases, the J end by 7 bases, with 8 bases between. The CDR3 totals 12 residues. Germline V CDR1 and CDR2: LNHDA, SQIVND (reference sequence). CDR3: CASSLYSEKLFF. CDR3 nucleotide sequence: TGTGCCAGTAGTCTCTACAGTGAAAAACTGTTTTTT.

The chain is built from TRBV25-1 and TRBJ1-1; 8 bases align to TRBD1. Germline lookup yields CDR1 MGHDK and CDR2 SYGVNS. The CDR3 has 16 residues. The ends lost 3 bases at V and 1 base at J; junction bases unmatched: 7. CDR3 sequence (DNA): TGTGCCAGCAGTGATAGGACAGGGTTGGGGAACACTGAAGCTTTCTTT. Translation gives CASSDRTGLGNTEAFF.

The chain joins TRBV7-2 to TRBJ1-1; D gene unclear. Germline CDR1 SGHTA, CDR2 FQGNSA. The V gene lost 2 bases and the J gene lost 1 base, with 5 bases spanning the gap. The CDR3 contains 13 residues. Here the CDR3 reads CASSLWQNTEAFF. The CDR3, as DNA: TGTGCCAGCAGCTTATGGCAGAACACTGAAGCTTTCTTT.

This clone occurred once. The chain recombines TRBV30 with TRBJ1-5; D ambiguous. CDR1 is GTSNPN, CDR2 SVGIG, per germline (reference sequence). CDR3 size: 13 residues. Trimming stripped 2 bases from V and 4 bases from J, with 9 bases between. CDR3 region: CAWSIGGNQPQHF. The DNA for the CDR3 is TGTGCCTGGAGTATAGGAGGGAATCAGCCCCAGCATTTT. Together with reference TRBV30 and TRBJ1-5, the CDR3 gives the full variable domain: SQTIHQWPATLVQPVGSPLSLECTVEGTSNPNLYWYRQAAGRGLQLLFYSVGIGQISSEVPQNLSASRPQDRQFILSSKKLLLSDSGFYLCAWSIGGNQPQHFGDGTRLSIL.

The chain combines TRBV29-1 with TRBJ1-2; 10 nucleotides match TRBD1. Losses at the gene ends were 7 bases for V and 3 bases for J; bases not matched to a gene: 11. This CDR3 has 15 residues. In germline, CDR1 is SQVTM, CDR2 ANQGSEA. The chain's CDR3 is CSAVMTGGADYGYTF. The CDR3 nucleotides read TGCAGCGCCGTGATGACAGGGGGCGCCGACTATGGCTACACCTTC. Filled out from reference TRBV29-1 and TRBJ1-2, the complete variable domain reads SAVISQKPSRDICQRGTSLTIQCQVDSQVTMMFWYRQQPGQSLTLIATANQGSEATYESGFVIDKFPISRPNLTFSTLTVSNMSPEDSSIYLCSAVMTGGADYGYTFGSGTRLTVV.

As for this clone: The germline gene is not matched at one end of the junction; a read error may be the cause. The chain combines TRBV7-7 with TRBJ2-7, with unresolved D. Germline assignment: CDR1 SSHAT and CDR2 FNYEAQ (reference sequence). The CDR3 totals 13 residues. CDR3 sequence: CASSLLASGEQYF. The CDR3 DNA is TGTGCTAGCAGCTTATTGGCTAGTGGCGAGCAGTACTTC.

This clone was recorded a few times. The chain is built from TRBV27 and TRBJ2-7; perhaps TRBD2 as D (6 bases). The CDR3 sequence is 13 residues long. Germline values: CDR1 MNHEY, CDR2 SMNVEV (reference sequence). V was shortened by 2 bases and J by 2 bases, with 7 bases between the two germline ends. CDR3: CASSLRTTYEQYF. DNA of the CDR3: TGTGCCAGCAGTTTACGGACTACCTACGAGCAGTACTTC.

The chain links TRBV6-5 to TRBJ1-1, with TRBD1 as a possible D gene (6 bases). The CDR3 has 14 amino acids. V was cut by 5 bases and J by 1 base, with 11 bases left in between. Germline CDR1 MNHEY, CDR2 SVGAGI. CDR3 nucleotide sequence: TGTGCCAGCAGTCCCGGGACACAGAACACTGAAGCTTTCTTT. Its translation: CASSPGTQNTEAFF.

V gene TRBV29-1 combines with J gene TRBJ1-1, with TRBD1 identical over 7 bases. Trimming cost V 7 bases and J 5 bases; bases outside gene matches: 7. This CDR3 spans 12 amino acids. Germline V gene lookup returns CDR1 SQVTM and CDR2 ANQGSEA. The CDR3 spells CSAGGGQTEAFF. CDR3 DNA sequence: TGCAGCGCCGGGGGGGGACAGACTGAAGCTTTCTTT.

The J gene is TRBJ2-7, the V gene TRBV25-1; possibly TRBD2 for D (6 bases). The ends were cut back, 5 bases at V and 2 bases at J, with 13 bases in the middle. Germline V gene data show CDR1 as MGHDK and CDR2 as SYGVNS. The CDR3 contains 14 residues. CDR3 protein: CASSWASVPYEQYF. Here the CDR3 DNA reads TGTGCCAGCAGTTGGGCTAGCGTGCCCTACGAGCAGTACTTC.

This chain links TRBV28 with TRBJ2-1; 7 bases are shared with TRBD2. Trimming took 2 bases from V and 8 from J; bases not matched to a gene: 21. The CDR3 has 19 amino acids. CDR1 and CDR2 from the germline V gene are MDHEN and SYDVKM. In nucleotides, the CDR3 is TGTGCCAGCAGTTTACTTTTTACACGCGGAGGAGGGGAGGGCGATGAGCAGTTCTTC. This sequence encodes CASSLLFTRGGGEGDEQFF.

The gene calls are TRBV6-1 and TRBJ2-7; the D gene is possibly TRBD1 (6 bases). The CDR3 loop spans 14 amino acids. Germline loops: CDR1 MNHNS, CDR2 SASEGT. The V gene lost 0 bases and the J gene lost 4 bases, with 10 bases spanning the gap. In DNA form, the CDR3 reads TGTGCCAGCAGTGAAGCGGGGACACTTTACGAGCAGTACTTC. It codes for CASSEAGTLYEQYF.

The V and J genes are TRBV9 and TRBJ1-1, with no clear D. The CDR3 contains 14 residues. Per the germline V gene, CDR1 is SGDLS and CDR2 is YYNGEE. V lost 7 bases to trimming and J lost 4 bases, with 17 bases between them. CDR3 DNA sequence: TGTGCCAGCCAGAATGGGCTTGAGGGCACTGAAGCTTTCTTT. Encoded protein: CASQNGLEGTEAFF. Filled out from reference TRBV9 and TRBJ1-1, the complete variable domain reads DSGVTQTPKHLITATGQRVTLRCSPRSGDLSVYWYQQSLDQGLQFLIQYYNGEERAKGNILERFSAQQFPDLHSELNLSSLELGDSALYFCASQNGLEGTEAFFGQGTRLTVV.